This T cell receptor beta chain was captured in a study of metastatic and nonmetastatic thyroid tumors. In the study overall: Repertoires of blood and of tissue (tumor or nodule) from malignant and benign thyroid patients were compared. Study-wide results and caveats: Malignant tumors reportedly showed significantly higher TCR beta diversity than benign nodules in both blood and tumor.

With respect to this clone: What it recognizes is unknown.

Methods used by the authors: Using the CDR3 differences seen across clinicopathological groups, the authors built a distant-metastasis classifier for papillary thyroid cancer, which was meant to discriminate distant-metastatic patients. TCRdb re-called the PCR reads via MiXCR. The V and J calls and clone size are TCRdb's, not the authors'. The sample has over 15,000 clones, 24% seen once. Germline values: CDR1 MNHNS, CDR2 SASEGT. The junction had 5 bases not matched to a gene; V was cut back by 6 bases and J by 8 bases. This CDR3 region has 12 residues. Before thyroid surgery, none of the patients had received any treatment.

The gene calls are TRBV6-1 and TRBJ1-2, with 8 positions matching TRBD1. The clonotype comes from a male donor with papillary thyroid cancer or a benign thyroid nodule (not recorded which). Some clones in this sample may be carry-over from other donors' samples. The sequenced sample consisted of tumor tissue. The DNA of the CDR3 is TGTGCCAGCAGCCAAGGACAGGGAGGCTACACCTTC. It translates to CASSQGQGGYTF.